This T cell receptor beta chain originates from a study of T-cell memory formation after mild COVID-19. About the study: Largely, TCR clusters stayed within a single donor. The study's findings and limits: A second wave expanding day 15 to 37 was CD4+-biased; contracting clones were balanced. Contracting CD4+ clones were located mainly in CM and EM, and CD8+ clones in EMRA.

The V gene's germline CDR1 is MDHEN and CDR2 SYDVKM. This CDR3 spans 14 amino acids. The V segment lost 2 bases and the J segment 8 bases; nucleotides outside the gene matches: 4. As regards this clonotype: Its specificity is unknown.

5'RACE primed at constant segments yielded TCR alpha and TCR beta cDNA libraries bearing sample barcodes and UMIs. TCRdb fed the 5' RACE reads into MiXCR, producing one record per CDR3 protein. In the table there are approximately 350,000 distinct CDR3 sequences, roughly 13% of which are singletons. The sample was PBMCs or a T cell subset sorted from them (not recorded which). V and J are TRBV28 and TRBJ2-1; 9 bases match TRBD1. The clonotype originates from a man aged 18 to 29 who had mild COVID-19 (a few samples of this study predate the infection). Cell type and time point are not known. The CDR3 sequence: CASSLGTGWDEQFF. CDR3 DNA sequence: TGTGCCAGCAGTTTAGGGACAGGGTGGGATGAGCAGTTCTTC.